This TCR beta chain was recovered during a study of blood T cell repertoires in COVID-19. Overall study context: Researchers got acute and convalescent COVID-19 samples from the United States, Italy and Spain. PBMCs, B-cell-depleted T cells, or T cells were the source of the cDNA or gDNA that made up the material.

Authors' analysis steps: Reference gene primer amplification gave nucleated cell count estimates. Libraries were prepared by immunoSEQ multiplex PCR; TCRdb keeps only in-frame clonotypes and omits some of them. For V, J and clone size, that table is used; D and trimming come from the DNA. The data contain approximately 190,000 clones, 80% to 90% of them singletons. There are 16 residues in the CDR3. V was trimmed by 7 bases and J by 8 bases, leaving 24 bases between them. Germline CDR1 is MNHEY and CDR2 is SMNVEV (reference sequence). The chain couples TRBV27 to TRBJ2-1; D perhaps matches TRBD2 (5 bases). The receptor comes from a man under 40 with active or convalescent COVID-19. Sequences were obtained from peripheral blood. The DNA of the CDR3 is TGTGCCAGCAAGTACTCTTCGGGGTCTGGGTCGGATGAGCAGTTCTTC. Its translation is CASKYSSGSGSDEQFF.